This T cell receptor (beta chain) was captured in a study of blood T cell repertoires in COVID-19. Study information: The study drew acute and convalescent COVID-19 samples from the United States, Italy and Spain. In each case, the material was cDNA or gDNA derived from T cells, B-cell-depleted T cells, or PBMCs.

The V end was cut by 6 bases, the J end by 3 bases, with 8 bases between. The CDR3 totals 12 residues. The germline CDR1 and CDR2 sequences are SNHLY and FYNNEI. Followed longitudinally, the Seattle patients had been enrolled during active infection. Per the authors' pipeline: Amplification from reference gene primers served as the basis for estimated nucleated cell counts. Measured with immunoSEQ multiplex PCR; TCRdb has only the in-frame clones, and not every one. For V, J and clone size, that table is used; D and trimming come from the DNA. This table holds around 400,000 clones, over 75% found once.

This receptor was obtained from an older woman with COVID-19, enrolled during active disease. The V call is TRBV2, the J call TRBJ1-1; D is unclear. Sequencing input: peripheral blood. Here the CDR3 DNA reads TGTGCCAGCAGCGCGGACTACACTGAAGCTTTCTTT. Its translation is CASSADYTEAFF.